This TCR beta chain stems from a study of spatial heterogeneity in lung cancer. As for the study in general: Unique TCR and UMI combinations averaged more than ten appearances each in raw reads.

Between the trimmed V and J ends, which lost 3 bases and 6 bases, there was a span of 8 bases. The CDR3 length is 11 residues. Germline V gene data show CDR1 as SQVTM and CDR2 as ANQGSEA. General observations from the study: Expanded alpha and beta TCR counts within tumors tracked tumor mutation counts. Ubiquitous and regional expanded TCR counts tracked ubiquitous and regional nonsynonymous mutations, respectively.

A note on this clonotype: Its antigen is as yet unknown.

Time point given: sample taken at primary tumor resection. TCRdb passed the 5' RACE reads through MiXCR, listing each CDR3 protein once. The data contain roughly 15,000 distinct CDR3 sequences, about 7% of them singletons. This TCR came from a male donor with early-stage non-small cell lung cancer. The sequencing used lung tumor tissue, collected at surgery. The rearrangement links TRBV29-1 to TRBJ1-2; weak D call: TRBD1 (6 bases). The CDR3 reads CSVDEGDGYTF. CDR3 sequence (DNA): TGCAGCGTTGATGAGGGGGATGGCTACACCTTC.